What follows are 24 T cell receptor beta chains derived from one specimen sequenced in a study of shared clonotypes between healthy human individuals. Here immunoSEQ multiplex PCR was the method, and the copy in TCRdb shows in-frame clones only, minus some. The table lists fewer than 1.8 million clones, less than 99% of them singletons. The sequenced sample consisted of naive CD4+ T cells sorted from blood. Subset denoted: CD45RA+ positively selected. These receptors came from a man aged 25-45 years in good health.

The gene calls are TRBV29-1 and TRBJ2-7, with TRBD2 as a possible D gene (5 bases). The germline CDR1 and CDR2 sequences are SQVTM and ANQGSEA. The V gene lost 5 bases and the J gene lost 0 bases, with 8 bases spanning the gap. The CDR3 runs 12 residues. CDR3 protein: CSVSRDSYEQYF. CDR3 coding DNA: TGCAGCGTTTCACGGGACTCCTACGAGCAGTACTTC.

The J gene is TRBJ2-1, the V gene TRBV9, with D maybe TRBD1 (5 bases). The CDR3 length is 16 residues. The germline gives CDR1 SGDLS, CDR2 YYNGEE. Trimming shortened V by 2 bases and J by 5 bases, and 17 bases separated the two germline ends. The CDR3 loop reads CASSVLGAARDNEQFF. The CDR3 bases are TGTGCCAGCAGCGTCCTAGGGGCGGCTAGGGACAATGAGCAGTTCTTC. Together with reference TRBV9 and TRBJ2-1, the CDR3 gives the full variable domain: DSGVTQTPKHLITATGQRVTLRCSPRSGDLSVYWYQQSLDQGLQFLIQYYNGEERAKGNILERFSAQQFPDLHSELNLSSLELGDSALYFCASSVLGAARDNEQFFGPGTRLTVL.

The chain uses TRBV21-1 and TRBJ1-5; the D call of TRBD1 is as the table states it, not checked on the DNA. TRBV21-1 is a listed pseudogene. This CDR3 spans 15 amino acids. CDR3 sequence (DNA): TGTGCCAGCAGCAGTACGAGGGGGTCCACTCAGCCCCAGCATTTT. It is translated as CASSSTRGSTQPQHF.

The chain uses TRBV5-4 and TRBJ2-1, with D uncertain. The CDR3 sequence is 12 residues long. The ends were cut back, 1 base at V and 9 bases at J, with 8 bases in the middle. The germline gives CDR1 SGHNT, CDR2 YYREEE (reference sequence). CDR3 protein: CASSLNWGEQFF. In nucleotides, the CDR3 is TGTGCCAGCAGCTTGAATTGGGGTGAGCAGTTCTTC.

V usage is TRBV7-9 and J usage is TRBJ1-1; 9 bases map to TRBD1. The ends lost 4 bases at V and 5 bases at J; junction bases unmatched: 11. The CDR3 consists of 16 residues. CDR1 is SEHNR, CDR2 FQNEAQ, per germline (reference sequence). The CDR3 nucleotides are TGTGCCAGCAGCTCCCCCGCCGGACAGGGGAGGACTGAAGCTTTCTTT. Protein: CASSSPAGQGRTEAFF.

This clone was observed a single time. The CDR3 nucleotides read TGCAGCGTGGGGCCTAGCCCTCTGTCTCAGCAGTACTTC. Translation: CSVGPSPLSQQYF. The gene calls are TRBV29-1 and TRBJ2-7; tentatively, D is TRBD1 or TRBD2 (5 bases each). Germline V lookup: CDR1 SQVTM, CDR2 ANQGSEA. The CDR3 is 13 amino acids. V lost 6 bases, J lost 8 bases, and 20 bases lay in between.

The chain employs TRBV28 and TRBJ2-6, with D perhaps matching TRBD1 (5 bases). Germline V gene sequence: CDR1 MDHEN, CDR2 SYDVKM. V was cut by 6 bases and J by 1 base, with 10 bases left in between. The CDR3 contains 15 residues. CDR3 in amino acids: CASSPNRSGANVLTF. CDR3 coding DNA: TGTGCCAGCAGCCCGAACAGGTCTGGGGCCAACGTCCTGACTTTC.

Note on this clone: Other DNA variants within this sample encode the same CDR3. The chain combines TRBV6-5 with TRBJ1-1; tentative D call: TRBD1 (5 bases). V was clipped by 6 bases and J by 8 bases, with 13 bases between them. The CDR3 spans 12 residues. Germline CDR1 MNHEY, CDR2 SVGAGI. CDR3 region: CASSQGVSEAFF. The CDR3 region has the DNA TGTGCCAGCAGCCAAGGGGTCAGCGAAGCTTTCTTT.

In its sample, this clone was seen once. The chain employs TRBV25-1 and TRBJ2-1, with a possible D match to TRBD2 (7 bases). Germline CDR1 MGHDK, CDR2 SYGVNS. Trimming pared 10 bases from V and 6 bases from J, leaving 22 bases between. This CDR3 has 15 amino acids. The CDR3 DNA reads as TGTGCCACCGGAGGGGGGGGGCCACTGTCCAATGAGCAGTTCTTC. Translated, it gives CATGGGGPLSNEQFF. Drawing the rest from reference TRBV25-1 and TRBJ2-1, the complete variable domain is EADIYQTPRYLVIGTGKKITLECSQTMGHDKMYWYQQDPGMELHLIHYSYGVNSTEKGDLSSESTVSRIRTEHFPLTLESARPSHTSQYLCATGGGGPLSNEQFFGPGTRLTVL.

Concerning this clone itself: This same CDR3 is encoded by further DNA sequences in the sample. This rearrangement joins TRBV7-2 to TRBJ2-2; 9 positions agree with TRBD2. The germline gives CDR1 SGHTA, CDR2 FQGNSA. The CDR3 sequence is 14 residues long. Losses at the gene ends were 2 bases for V and 6 bases for J; bases not matched to a gene: 1. The CDR3 DNA reads TGTGCCAGCAGCTTATTAGCGGGAGCCGGGGAGCTGTTTTTT. It yields the protein CASSLLAGAGELFF.

The chain has TRBV29-1 and TRBJ2-5; TRBD1 agrees at 7 bases. J gave up 2 bases and V 4 bases, and 4 bases lay outside the gene matches. The CDR3 spans 13 residues. The V gene's germline CDR1 is SQVTM and CDR2 ANQGSEA. The CDR3, as DNA: TGCAGCGTTGGTGGCAGGGGGCAAGAGACCCAGTACTTC. The encoded protein is CSVGGRGQETQYF. The whole variable domain, remainder taken from reference TRBV29-1 and TRBJ2-5, is SAVISQKPSRDICQRGTSLTIQCQVDSQVTMMFWYRQQPGQSLTLIATANQGSEATYESGFVIDKFPISRPNLTFSTLTVSNMSPEDSSIYLCSVGGRGQETQYFGPGTRLLVL.

This chain connects TRBV9 to TRBJ2-3; no definite D call. The CDR3 totals 16 residues. The germline gives CDR1 SGDLS, CDR2 YYNGEE. Trimming took off 0 bases at V and 3 bases at J, with 14 bases between the two ends. The CDR3 DNA reads TGTGCCAGCAGCGTAGGGGTTACCCCTCTTACAGATACGCAGTATTTT. Its translation: CASSVGVTPLTDTQYF.

The rearrangement links TRBV7-2 to TRBJ1-5; 7 nucleotides align to TRBD1. This CDR3 has 14 residues. CDR1 is SGHTA, CDR2 FQGNSA, per germline. Unmatched junction bases numbered 6, after V lost 4 bases and J lost 6 bases. The DNA of the CDR3 is TGTGCCAGCAGCTGGAACAGGGGTGGTCAGCCCCAGCATTTT. Translated: CASSWNRGGQPQHF.

The chain recombines TRBV5-1 with TRBJ1-4; no clear D gene. This CDR3 has 15 residues. Between the trimmed V and J ends, which lost 0 bases and 0 bases, there was a span of 6 bases. The V gene's germline CDR1 is SGHRS and CDR2 YFSETQ. The CDR3 DNA reads TGCGCCAGCAGCTTGGACTATGCAACTAATGAAAAACTGTTTTTT. This gives the protein CASSLDYATNEKLFF.

V usage is TRBV5-4 and J usage is TRBJ1-1; D gene ambiguous. From germline, CDR1 is SGHNT and CDR2 YYREEE (reference sequence). V was trimmed by 2 bases and J by 7 bases, leaving 15 bases between them. The CDR3 contains 14 residues. CDR3 nucleotide sequence: TGTGCCAGCAGCTTTGCAAGGGCCGAGGGTGAAGCTTTCTTT. Protein sequence: CASSFARAEGEAFF.

The chain has TRBV15 and TRBJ1-5; D is undetermined. This CDR3 is 15 amino acids long. V was clipped by 0 bases and J by 5 bases, with 11 bases between them. The germline gives CDR1 LNHNV, CDR2 YYDKDF (reference sequence). CDR3 DNA: TGTGCCACCAGCAGAGATCGTAGGGTGGATCAGCCCCAGCATTTT. It codes for CATSRDRRVDQPQHF.

The chain employs TRBV11-2 and TRBJ2-1; a possible D gene is TRBD1 (5 bases). Looked up from germline, CDR1 is SGHAT and CDR2 is FQNNGV. V dropped 4 bases and J dropped 4 bases, with 11 bases sitting between them. The CDR3 extends over 14 amino acids. In nucleotides, the CDR3 is TGTGCCAGCAGCTCGATCGCAGGGTACAATGAGCAGTTCTTC. Protein sequence: CASSSIAGYNEQFF. Complete variable domain (other parts from reference TRBV11-2 and TRBJ2-1): EAGVAQSPRYKIIEKRQSVAFWCNPISGHATLYWYQQILGQGPKLLIQFQNNGVVDDSQLPKDRFSAERLKGVDSTLKIQPAKLEDSAVYLCASSSIAGYNEQFFGPGTRLTVL.

The chain joins TRBV7-9 to TRBJ1-5; TRBD1 matches at 8 bases. The CDR3 totals 17 residues. CDR1 and CDR2 (germline): SEHNR, FQNEAQ (reference sequence). Trimming removed 1 base from V and 4 bases from J; junction bases left unmatched: 9. The CDR3 is CASSLGTGNGANQPQHF. The CDR3 DNA reads TGTGCCAGCAGCTTAGGGACAGGGAACGGCGCGAATCAGCCCCAGCATTTT.

The genes are TRBV4-1 and TRBJ2-2, with D perhaps matching TRBD1 (6 bases). This CDR3 has 17 residues. V dropped 0 bases and J dropped 1 base, with 12 bases sitting between them. Germline values: CDR1 MGHRA, CDR2 YSYEKL. This CDR3 is CASSQDIGRGNTGELFF. The DNA for the CDR3 is TGCGCCAGCAGCCAAGACATTGGCAGGGGGAACACCGGGGAGCTGTTTTTT.

The chain carries TRBV18 and TRBJ2-2, with 11 bases fitting TRBD2. CDR3 size: 17 residues. Germline assignment: CDR1 KGHSH and CDR2 LQKENI. V was clipped by 2 bases and J by 4 bases; unmatched bases: 6. The DNA for the CDR3 is TGTGCCAGCTCACCAACCACTAGCGGGAGAGGCACCGGGGAGCTGTTTTTT. Its translation: CASSPTTSGRGTGELFF.

The chain joins TRBV29-1 to TRBJ2-1, with 7 bases that match TRBD1. V lost 8 bases, J lost 4 bases, and 14 bases stayed unmatched. This CDR3 is built from 15 residues. Germline V lookup: CDR1 SQVTM, CDR2 ANQGSEA. The CDR3 here is CSCMVPTGLYNEQFF. The CDR3 coding sequence is TGCAGCTGCATGGTCCCGACAGGGCTGTACAATGAGCAGTTCTTC.

The V and J genes are TRBV27 and TRBJ2-1, with 7 bases aligning to TRBD2. The CDR3 has 16 residues. V dropped 6 bases and J dropped 5; count of bases not matched to a gene: 13. The germline V gene encodes CDR1 MNHEY and CDR2 SMNVEV (reference sequence). Written as DNA, the CDR3 is TGTGCCAGCAGGGGTCACGGAGCGGGGCAGAACAATGAGCAGTTCTTC. Translation: CASRGHGAGQNNEQFF.

This clone was detected only once. CDR3 region: CASRGTSDNEQFF. The CDR3 nucleotides read TGCGCCAGCAGGGGGACTAGCGACAATGAGCAGTTCTTC. This rearrangement joins TRBV5-1 to TRBJ2-1; 10 bases are shared with TRBD2. V shed 5 bases and J 5 bases; nucleotides not matched to a gene: 1. The CDR3 covers 13 residues. Germline V CDR1 and CDR2: SGHRS, YFSETQ.

J is TRBJ2-7 and V is TRBV7-9, with D perhaps matching TRBD1 (5 bases). V gave up 5 bases and J gave up 5 bases, with 16 bases separating them. CDR3 length equals 14 residues. Germline CDR1 SEHNR, CDR2 FQNEAQ (reference sequence). The CDR3 DNA sequence: TGTGCCAGCAGCCTCGAAAGGGGAAGCGACGAGCAGTACTTC. Translation gives CASSLERGSDEQYF.